This TCR beta chain appears in the sequencing data of a study of OX40 agonist ivuxolimab in advanced cancers. General observations from the study: At doses 0.1 to 3.0 mg/kg, CD4+ and CD8+ clones expanded.

The V gene end was trimmed by 3 bases and the J gene end by 6 bases; junction bases not matched to a gene: 7. Germline V lookup: CDR1 SGHAT, CDR2 FQNNGV. The CDR3 contains 14 residues. Concerning this clone: Its antigen is as yet unknown.

Some clones are missing from TCRdb's copy, which holds only in-frame ones; the method was immunoSEQ multiplex PCR. The sample has 29,000 or so clones; about 93% are singletons. The sequence was collected from an adult with an advanced solid tumor such as melanoma, head and neck, liver or kidney cancer. The specimen comprised CD4+ or CD8+ T cells sorted from blood, sampled in a trial of the OX40 agonist ivuxolimab. The chain has TRBV11-2 and TRBJ1-1; 7 positions match TRBD1. The CDR3 nucleotides read TGTGCCAGCAGCTTCCCCCTCCAGGGGGCTGAAGCTTTCTTT. Protein: CASSFPLQGAEAFF.